The 18 T cell receptor beta chains listed next were all sequenced from one sample in a study of T cells in Graves' hyperthyroidism and ophthalmopathy. The TCR beta CDR3 regions underwent amplification using RNA transcripts as the source. When the TCR CDR3 underwent first-round RT-PCR, the HTBI primer set was used. TCRdb used MiXCR to reprocess the multiplex PCR reads, holding one entry per CDR3 protein. The sample includes approximately 610,000 distinct CDR3 sequences, about 15% seen only once; the top ten take around 4.5%. Sequenced: blood. The source of these receptors is a woman in her thirties or forties with Graves' ophthalmopathy.

This clonotype has a count of ten or more. The rearrangement uses TRBV28 and TRBJ1-2, with 8 bases fitting TRBD1. Germline trimming cut 5 bases from V and 6 bases from J; bases unmatched to any gene: 20. In germline, CDR1 is MDHEN, CDR2 SYDVKM. The CDR3 loop spans 18 amino acids. The CDR3 DNA reads as TGTGCCAGCAGTCCACCAGGGACAGGTCTCATAACAGGAGATGGCTACACCTTC. This sequence encodes CASSPPGTGLITGDGYTF.

This clonotype occurred many times. The chain uses TRBV6-1 and TRBJ1-3; perhaps TRBD1 as D (6 bases). This CDR3 spans 15 amino acids. V lost 6 bases to trimming and J lost 4 bases, with 16 bases between them. Germline assignment: CDR1 MNHNS and CDR2 SASEGT. The CDR3 loop is CASRVHRDVGNTIYF. CDR3 coding DNA: TGTGCCAGCAGGGTTCACAGGGACGTAGGAAACACCATATATTTT.

This sequence joins TRBV12-3 or TRBV12-4 and TRBJ1-2; no firm D call. The CDR3 is 13 residues long. V lost 5 bases and J 3 bases, leaving 10 bases between the germline ends. The CDR3 loop is CASSIDGYYGYTF. The CDR3 DNA follows: TGTGCCAGCAGTATTGACGGATACTATGGCTACACCTTC.

This rearrangement joins TRBV12-3 or TRBV12-4 to TRBJ2-2; 9 bases are shared with TRBD1. Unmatched junction bases numbered 7, after V lost 6 bases and J lost 8 bases. This CDR3 spans 14 amino acids. As DNA, the CDR3 is TGTGCCAGCAGGTTGGGGGACAGGGCGGGGGAGCTGTTTTTT. This sequence encodes CASRLGDRAGELFF.

This clonotype was seen at least ten times. The genes are TRBV24-1 and TRBJ2-2; 11 bases align to TRBD2. V lost 2 bases, J lost 3 bases, and 7 bases stayed unmatched. The CDR3 totals 18 residues. Germline V gives CDR1 KGHDR, CDR2 SFDVKD. DNA for the CDR3: TGTGCCACCAGTGATTCCACCCTAGCGGGAGGTCACACCGGGGAGCTGTTTTTT. Amino acids: CATSDSTLAGGHTGELFF.

This clonotype was seen repeatedly, ten times or more. This rearrangement joins TRBV7-2 to TRBJ2-3, with D possibly TRBD2 on 5 matching bases. This CDR3 has 13 amino acids. Germline CDR1 is SGHTA and CDR2 is FQGNSA. V was trimmed by 5 bases and J by 2 bases, leaving 8 bases between them. This chain's CDR3 is CASSADYTDTQYF. CDR3 DNA sequence: TGTGCCAGCAGCGCAGACTACACAGATACGCAGTATTTT.

This clonotype was counted many times. The chain couples TRBV11-2 to TRBJ2-7, with D perhaps assigned TRBD1 or TRBD2 (5 bases each). The CDR3 is 14 amino acids. Germline V gives CDR1 SGHAT, CDR2 FQNNGV. Trimming pared 0 bases from V and 7 bases from J, leaving 13 bases between. The CDR3 here is CASSLDLGWGEQYF. For the CDR3, the DNA is TGTGCCAGCAGCTTAGATCTGGGGTGGGGGGAGCAGTACTTC.

The V gene is TRBV5-1, the J gene TRBJ2-7, with D perhaps given as TRBD1 or TRBD2 (5 bases each). Trimming took off 4 bases at V and 4 bases at J, with 15 bases between the two ends. This CDR3 comprises 14 residues. CDR1 is SGHRS, CDR2 YFSETQ, per germline. This CDR3 is CASSESTGGYEQYF. CDR3 nucleotides: TGCGCCAGCAGCGAGTCCACAGGCGGGTACGAGCAGTACTTC.

This clonotype has ten or more counts. V gene TRBV19 combines with J gene TRBJ2-7, with D perhaps TRBD2 (6 bases). The germline V and J ends were trimmed by 3 bases and 6 bases, with 15 bases remaining between them. CDR3 size: 14 residues. The V gene's germline CDR1 is LNHDA and CDR2 SQIVND (reference sequence). CDR3: CASSMRRDRGEQYF. The CDR3 DNA reads as TGTGCCAGTAGTATGAGGAGGGATCGGGGCGAGCAGTACTTC.

This clonotype was detected only a few times. The genes are TRBV20-1 and TRBJ2-7, with 9 bases lining up with TRBD1. Germline V gene data show CDR1 as DFQATT and CDR2 as SNEGSKA (reference sequence). The CDR3 covers 13 residues. DNA for the CDR3: TGCAGCAGCCCGGGACAGGGTTTAAAAGAGCAGTACTTC. Protein product: CSSPGQGLKEQYF.

V is TRBV5-1 and J is TRBJ2-5; perhaps TRBD1 as D (6 bases). Trimming took off 2 bases at V and 2 bases at J, with 13 bases between the two ends. The CDR3 length is 15 residues. Germline lookup yields CDR1 SGHRS and CDR2 YFSETQ. As DNA, the CDR3 is TGCGCCAGCAGCTTACATCGGACAGCACAAGAGACCCAGTACTTC. Protein sequence: CASSLHRTAQETQYF.

Details on this clonotype: A single base separates this from a much larger clone, so it may be a read error. The chain recombines TRBV20-1 with TRBJ2-5, with 12 nucleotides matching TRBD1. The CDR3 length is 16 residues. In germline, CDR1 is DFQATT, CDR2 SNEGSKA (reference sequence). The CDR3 reads CGAVGGQGADQETQYF. The CDR3 DNA is TGCGGTGCTGTAGGGGGACAGGGGGCCGACCAAGAGACCCAGTACTTC.

This clonotype was seen at least ten times. The CDR3 region has the DNA TGTGCCAGTACCACGAGGGGTCAGCCCCAGCATTTT. Amino acid sequence: CASTTRGQPQHF. The chain carries TRBV19 and TRBJ1-5, with D perhaps matching TRBD1 (5 bases). Deletions cut 7 bases from V and 6 bases from J, with 10 bases between. Looked up from germline, CDR1 is LNHDA and CDR2 is SQIVND (reference sequence). The CDR3 covers 12 residues. Full variable domain (missing parts from reference TRBV19 and TRBJ1-5): DGGITQSPKYLFRKEGQNVTLSCEQNLNHDAMYWYRQDPGQGLRLIYYSQIVNDFQKGDIAEGYSVSREKKESFPLTVTSAQKNPTAFYLCASTTRGQPQHFGDGTRLSIL.

There are many counts of this clonotype. The gene calls are TRBV28 and TRBJ2-7, with 7 bases matching TRBD1. Trimming cost V 6 bases and J 11 bases; bases outside gene matches: 16. Germline V gives CDR1 MDHEN, CDR2 SYDVKM. This CDR3 region has 14 residues. This CDR3 is CASSKTGQPSSKYF. The DNA of the CDR3 is TGTGCCAGCAGCAAAACGGGACAGCCCTCGAGCAAGTACTTC.

This clonotype was picked up many times. V gene TRBV6-2 or TRBV6-3 combines with J gene TRBJ2-2; a weak D match, TRBD1 (6 bases). V gave up 6 bases and J gave up 4 bases, with 15 bases separating them. The length of the CDR3 is 15 residues. Germline assignment: CDR1 MNHEY and CDR2 SVGEGT. In DNA form, the CDR3 reads TGTGCCAGCAGAAGACAGGTGGCCTTCACCGGGGAGCTGTTTTTT. Its translation: CASRRQVAFTGELFF.

This chain connects TRBV5-1 to TRBJ1-2; 9 positions agree with TRBD1. The germline CDR1 and CDR2 sequences are SGHRS and YFSETQ. This CDR3 contains 14 residues. Germline trimming cut 0 bases from V and 7 bases from J; bases unmatched to any gene: 4. In DNA form, the CDR3 reads TGCGCCAGCAGCTTGGTACAGGGGGCTGGTGGCTACACCTTC. This encodes CASSLVQGAGGYTF.

This sequence joins TRBV27 and TRBJ2-5; D is uncertain. The CDR3 loop spans 11 amino acids. Germline V gives CDR1 MNHEY, CDR2 SMNVEV (reference sequence). V lost 8 bases to trimming and J lost 2 bases, with 6 bases between them. The CDR3 loop is CASLGQETQYF. The CDR3 nucleotides read TGTGCCAGCTTGGGGCAAGAGACCCAGTACTTC.

Comment on this clonotype: Because it lacks the conserved phenylalanine or tryptophan at the end, this CDR3 is likely a read error. The chain has TRBV27 and TRBJ1-1, with unresolved D. Germline V gene lookup returns CDR1 MNHEY and CDR2 SMNVEV (reference sequence). The CDR3 runs 13 residues. The CDR3 DNA reads as TGTGCCGGCAGTTTTTGGGAGAACACTGAAGCTTTCTCT. This sequence encodes CAGSFWENTEAFS.